The rows below give T cell receptor beta chains drawn from one sample of a study of CD8+ T cells in alopecia areata. Data came from immunoSEQ multiplex PCR; TCRdb stores just in-frame clones and leaves some out. The top ten hold over 15% of the sample, which has approximately 30,000 clones, approximately 65% seen once. The source material was NKG2D-high CD8+ T cells sorted from blood. Source of these receptors: a human donor with alopecia areata. Both conserved end residues are part of each CDR3. D genes are given only for firm matches. Not all rows give a size; the values are once, few, many and, for expanded clones, a class.

V: TRBV19; J: TRBJ2-2; size: .; D: TRBD2; DNA: TGTGCCAGTAGTACGTGGACTAGCGGGAGAGGAACCGGGGAGCTGTTTTTT; CDR3: CASSTWTSGRGTGELFF
V: TRBV5-1; J: TRBJ1-4; size: .; D: TRBD1; DNA: TGCGCCAGCAGCCCTTACGTTGGGACAGAGGGCGGTGAAAAACTGTTTTTT; CDR3: CASSPYVGTEGGEKLFF
V: TRBV6-5; J: TRBJ1-3; size: .; D: .; DNA: TGTGCCAGCAGCCTCGGGTCCTCTGGAAACACCATATATTTT; CDR3: CASSLGSSGNTIYF
V: TRBV7-8; J: TRBJ2-3; size: few; D: TRBD2; DNA: TGTGCCAGCACCAAGAGCGGGGGGAACACAGATACGCAGTATTTT; CDR3: CASTKSGGNTDTQYF
V: TRBV7-9; J: TRBJ2-5; size: .; D: .; DNA: TGTGCCAGCAGACCGGGACAAAGAGAGACCCAGTACTTC; CDR3: CASRPGQRETQYF
V: TRBV19; J: TRBJ2-7; size: once; D: .; DNA: TGTGCCAGTAGCCCGACAGGAGGAATTGACGAGCAGTACTTC; CDR3: CASSPTGGIDEQYF
V: TRBV9; J: TRBJ1-1; size: .; D: TRBD1; DNA: TGTGCCAGCAGCGTATCTCAGGGGGCTTTCTACACTGAAGCTTTCTTT; CDR3: CASSVSQGAFYTEAFF
V: TRBV4-3; J: TRBJ1-1; size: few; D: .; DNA: TGCGCCAGCAGCCAACAGAACACTGAAGCTTTCTTT; CDR3: CASSQQNTEAFF
V: TRBV7-9; J: TRBJ2-7; size: medium-sized; D: .; DNA: TGTGCCAGCAGCTTAGGTACCTACGAGCAGTACTTC; CDR3: CASSLGTYEQYF
V: TRBV7-9; J: TRBJ1-4; size: few; D: .; DNA: TGTGCCAGCAGCCGGTCGCCTGAGGAAAAACTGTTTTTT; CDR3: CASSRSPEEKLFF
V: TRBV4-3; J: TRBJ2-7; size: .; D: TRBD2; DNA: TGCGCCAGCAGCCAAGATCTAGCGGGGGGGTACGAGCAGTACTTC; CDR3: CASSQDLAGGYEQYF
V: TRBV27; J: TRBJ1-2; size: .; D: TRBD1; DNA: TGTGCCAGCAGTTTTCCAGGGGGCTCGGGTGGCTACACCTTC; CDR3: CASSFPGGSGGYTF
V: TRBV21-1; J: TRBJ1-6; size: .; D: .; DNA: TGTGCCAGCAGCAAAGAACGTGATCGTCCCTCACCCCTCCACTTT; CDR3: CASSKERDRPSPLHF
V: TRBV6-5; J: TRBJ2-5; size: .; D: .; DNA: TGTGCCAGCAGTTATGGGGTACCGGGTTTCCAAGAGACCCAGTACTTC; CDR3: CASSYGVPGFQETQYF
V: TRBV2; J: TRBJ2-7; size: .; D: .; DNA: TGTGCCAGCAGGGCAGGGGCTGTATACGAGCAGTACTTC; CDR3: CASRAGAVYEQYF
V: TRBV7-9; J: TRBJ2-1; size: medium-sized; D: .; DNA: TGTGCCAGCAGCTTGGCGGTGCTCGGCAATGAGCAGTTCTTC; CDR3: CASSLAVLGNEQFF
V: TRBV7-9; J: TRBJ2-3; size: .; D: .; DNA: TGTGCCAGCAGCCAAGCAGATAGGGGTGATACGCAGTATTTT; CDR3: CASSQADRGDTQYF